This entry is about one T cell receptor (beta chain). Its antigen is unknown. The data originate from a study of T cell repertoires in cytomegalovirus infection. Looking at the study overall: Matching HLA type and CMV infection were both indicated by public TCR beta signatures. Whole-study results and caveats: Cumulative frequency of public TCR beta families picked out carriers of CMV plus the relevant HLA.

The CDR3 loop spans 13 amino acids. CDR1 and CDR2 (germline): DFQATT, SNEGSKA (reference sequence). V lost 1 base and J 7 bases, leaving 12 bases between the germline ends. TCRdb reanalysed the reads using MiXCR and keeps one entry per CDR3 protein. The sample holds some 100,000 distinct CDR3 sequences, 23% seen once. This sequence joins TRBV20-1 and TRBJ2-3; D is unresolved. The sequencing sample was made of CD8+ T cells from PBMCs. This receptor was obtained from a human donor in good health (CMV status not recorded). Some clones in this sample may be carry-over from other donors' samples. This CDR3 reads CSARGSGPYTQYF. DNA of the CDR3: TGCAGTGCTAGAGGTTCGGGCCCCTATACGCAGTATTTT.